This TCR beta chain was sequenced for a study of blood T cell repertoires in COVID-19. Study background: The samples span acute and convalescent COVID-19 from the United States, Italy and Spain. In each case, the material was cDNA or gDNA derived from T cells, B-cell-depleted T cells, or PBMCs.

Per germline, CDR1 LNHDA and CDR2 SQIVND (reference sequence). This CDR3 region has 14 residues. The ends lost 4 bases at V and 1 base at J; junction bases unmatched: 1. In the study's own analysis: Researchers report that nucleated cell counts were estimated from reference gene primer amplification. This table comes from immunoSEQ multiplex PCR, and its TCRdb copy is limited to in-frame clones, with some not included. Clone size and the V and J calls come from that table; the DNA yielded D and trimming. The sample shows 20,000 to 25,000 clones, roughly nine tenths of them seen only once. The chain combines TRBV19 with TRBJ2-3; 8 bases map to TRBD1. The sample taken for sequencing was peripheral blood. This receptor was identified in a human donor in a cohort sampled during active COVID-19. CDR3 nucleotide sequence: TGTGCCAGTAGTACGACAGGGGGCACAGATACGCAGTATTTT. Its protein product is CASSTTGGTDTQYF.